The 9 T cell receptor beta chains below were found in one sample sequenced in a study of cytomegalovirus exposure and HLA in healthy donors (dated by TCRdb to 2016 to 2017). Library preparation employed the immunoSEQ multiplex PCR assay. For the multiplex PCR, a mixture combining 60 forward primers for TCR Vbeta segments and 13 reverse primers for TCR Jbeta segments was used. Imported from immuneACCESS, the table was reduced by TCRdb to in-frame sequences with V and J called. These copies leave out some clones; in studies compared against another copy, an unresolved V gene accounts for under half, and the cause of the remainder is not known. The sample table lists approximately 93,000 clones, over 75% of them with a count of one. Together, the top ten hold 3.8% of the sample. What was sequenced was PBMCs. The receptors derive from a man aged 50 to 59 in good health and CMV-seronegative.

This chain uses TRBV2 with TRBJ2-7; D may be TRBD1 (6 bases). This CDR3 comprises 12 residues. The V gene lost 10 bases and the J gene lost 2 bases, with 12 bases spanning the gap. From germline, CDR1 is SNHLY and CDR2 FYNNEI. CDR3 DNA: TGTGCCATTACGCAGGGGACCTACGAGCAGTACTTC. Protein sequence: CAITQGTYEQYF.

The V and J genes are TRBV28 and TRBJ1-2; maybe TRBD1 (5 bases). Trimming removed 2 bases from V and 6 bases from J, with 7 bases in between. The CDR3 consists of 12 residues. Germline V CDR1 and CDR2: MDHEN, SYDVKM. CDR3 residues: CASSLKGNGYTF. The CDR3 region has the DNA TGTGCCAGCAGTTTAAAGGGGAATGGCTACACCTTC.

This chain uses TRBV7-2 with TRBJ2-1; D is possibly TRBD2 (5 bases). The CDR3 runs to 12 residues. CDR1 is SGHTA, CDR2 FQGNSA, per germline. V dropped 5 bases and J dropped 7 bases, with 9 bases sitting between them. CDR3 DNA: TGTGCCAGCAGCCCCACTAGTAATGAGCAGTTCTTC. Its protein is CASSPTSNEQFF.

This clone was found once. The V and J genes are TRBV29-1 and TRBJ2-5; 7 bases align to TRBD1. With 7 bases clipped from V and 2 bases from J, the junction kept 10 bases outside the gene matches. Germline CDR1 and CDR2: SQVTM and ANQGSEA. The CDR3 covers 14 residues. The CDR3 region has the DNA TGCAGCGCCGGTGACAGGGTACGACAAGAGACCCAGTACTTC. It translates to CSAGDRVRQETQYF.

The chain combines TRBV5-1 with TRBJ1-1, with D possibly TRBD1 on 5 matching bases. V was shortened by 0 bases and J by 4 bases, with 10 bases between the two germline ends. The germline CDR1 and CDR2 sequences are SGHRS and YFSETQ. This CDR3 has 14 residues. CDR3 in amino acids: CASSLGRGTTEAFF. In nucleotides, the CDR3 is TGCGCCAGCAGCTTGGGACGGGGGACCACTGAAGCTTTCTTT.

This chain links TRBV7-3 with TRBJ2-7, with TRBD1 as a possible D gene (5 bases). Germline CDR1 and CDR2: SGHTA and FQGTGA. The CDR3 sequence is 13 residues long. V lost 6 bases to trimming and J lost 7 bases, with 16 bases between them. Here the CDR3 DNA reads TGTGCCAGCAGTCAAAATACAGGCGGAGAGCAGTACTTC. The encoded protein is CASSQNTGGEQYF.

V usage is TRBV15 and J usage is TRBJ2-5, with D possibly matching TRBD1 (5 bases). There are 13 residues in the CDR3. Trimming stripped 9 bases from V and 5 bases from J, with 16 bases between. CDR1 and CDR2 (germline): LNHNV, YYDKDF (reference sequence). The CDR3 coding sequence is TGTGCCACTAGGGCGTACAGGTGGGAGACCCAGTACTTC. It encodes CATRAYRWETQYF.

The rearrangement uses TRBV5-1 and TRBJ2-1; 8 bases are shared with TRBD1. The CDR3 extends over 15 amino acids. The ends lost 0 bases at V and 4 bases at J; junction bases unmatched: 3. The V gene's germline CDR1 is SGHRS and CDR2 YFSETQ. CDR3 nucleotides: TGCGCCAGCAGCTTGGAGGGACAGGAGTACAATGAGCAGTTCTTC. Its translation is CASSLEGQEYNEQFF.

This chain uses TRBV28 with TRBJ1-1; 7 bases match TRBD1. The ends lost 6 bases at V and 6 bases at J; junction bases unmatched: 13. Per the germline V gene, CDR1 is MDHEN and CDR2 is SYDVKM. The CDR3 is made up of 15 amino acids. The CDR3 region is CASSPAPGQRPEAFF. The CDR3 nucleotides read TGTGCCAGCAGCCCAGCCCCGGGACAGCGGCCTGAAGCTTTCTTT.